A single sample gave rise to the 19 T cell receptor beta chains below, sequenced in a study of graft-versus-host responses after intestinal transplantation. Antigens of these TCRs are unknown. Generated by immunoSEQ multiplex PCR, the TCRdb table keeps only in-frame clones and is missing some. The sample records tens of thousands of clones, 70% to 90% being singletons. Specimen: unstimulated CD4+ T cells sorted from spleen or lymph node cells, collected before transplant. The receptor set was obtained from a human donor who was the organ donor for an intestinal transplant.

The V call is TRBV18, the J call TRBJ2-7, with 9 bases fitting TRBD2. V lost 3 bases and J lost 0; bases outside the gene matches: 9. The CDR3 runs 17 residues. Germline V lookup: CDR1 KGHSH, CDR2 LQKENI. CDR3 sequence: CASSPLLTSGRSYEQYF. DNA of the CDR3: TGTGCCAGCTCACCCCTACTGACTAGCGGCCGCTCCTACGAGCAGTACTTC.

This chain links TRBV28 with TRBJ2-7, with TRBD2 as a possible D gene (6 bases). Germline CDR1 and CDR2: MDHEN and SYDVKM. This CDR3 is built from 15 residues. The V gene lost 8 bases and the J gene lost 4 bases, with 21 bases spanning the gap. The CDR3 region is CASVGYPRDLYEQYF. DNA for the CDR3: TGTGCCAGCGTCGGATACCCCCGGGACTTGTACGAGCAGTACTTC. Filled out from reference TRBV28 and TRBJ2-7, the complete variable domain reads DVKVTQSSRYLVKRTGEKVFLECVQDMDHENMFWYRQDPGLGLRLIYFSYDVKMKEKGDIPEGYSVSREKKERFSLILESASTNQTSMYLCASVGYPRDLYEQYFGPGTRLTVT.

This clone has a single count. J is TRBJ1-2 and V is TRBV4-1, with 7 positions matching TRBD1. The V gene's germline CDR1 is MGHRA and CDR2 YSYEKL. There are 15 residues in the CDR3. With 3 bases clipped from V and 4 bases from J, the junction kept 8 bases outside the gene matches. The CDR3 DNA is TGCGCCAGCAGCCAGGAACAGGGGTTCGGCTATGGCTACACCTTC. The encoded protein is CASSQEQGFGYGYTF.

The V gene is TRBV7-6, the J gene TRBJ2-3; D is possibly TRBD2 (6 bases). Trimming pared 2 bases from V and 5 bases from J, leaving 11 bases between. CDR1 is SGHVS and CDR2 is FNYEAQ in the germline V gene. CDR3 length: 14 residues. The CDR3 DNA is TGTGCCAGCAGCTTAACCCGGGGAGGAGATACGCAGTATTTT. Translated, it gives CASSLTRGGDTQYF.

This chain joins TRBV7-6 and TRBJ2-5; D perhaps matches TRBD2 (7 bases). The CDR3 runs 13 residues. Germline V lookup: CDR1 SGHVS, CDR2 FNYEAQ. V lost 5 bases to trimming and J lost 9 bases, with 16 bases between them. CDR3 region: CASSRGPGGPQYF. CDR3 coding DNA: TGTGCCAGCAGCCGCGGTCCCGGGGGGCCCCAGTACTTC.

The CDR3 loop reads CASSLTKERVRHNEQFF. In DNA form, the CDR3 reads TGTGCCAGCAGCCTCACGAAGGAGCGCGTCCGCCACAATGAGCAGTTCTTC. This sequence joins TRBV12-1 and TRBJ2-1; the D segment call TRBD2 is taken from the table without a DNA check. TRBV12-1 is a pseudogene segment. CDR3 size: 17 residues.

The rearrangement links TRBV28 to TRBJ2-7, with 8 bases identical to TRBD1. Germline-derived CDR1 and CDR2 are MDHEN and SYDVKM. The CDR3 covers 14 residues. V lost 5 bases, J lost 3 bases, and 6 bases stayed unmatched. The CDR3 loop reads CASSQTGDFYEQYF. CDR3 sequence (DNA): TGTGCCAGCAGTCAGACAGGGGACTTCTACGAGCAGTACTTC.

J is TRBJ1-4 and V is TRBV28, with D possibly TRBD1 on 5 matching bases. Trimming stripped 11 bases from V and 4 bases from J, with 17 bases between. The CDR3 contains 14 residues. Germline V gene sequence: CDR1 MDHEN, CDR2 SYDVKM. CDR3: CAVQTGGYNEKLFF. The CDR3 nucleotides are TGTGCCGTTCAAACCGGGGGATATAATGAAAAACTGTTTTTT.

The chain links TRBV7-9 to TRBJ1-2; D gene unclear. The CDR3 sequence is 14 residues long. Trimming cost V 4 bases and J 6 bases, with 15 bases left between them. Germline V gene data show CDR1 as SEHNR and CDR2 as FQNEAQ (reference sequence). CDR3 nucleotides: TGTGCCAGCAGCTCAGCGCAACAGCCTCATGGCTACACCTTC. Protein product: CASSSAQQPHGYTF. The full variable domain, in which reference TRBV7-9 and TRBJ1-2 provide the parts outside the CDR3, is DTGVSQNPRHKITKRGQNVTFRCDPISEHNRLYWYRQTLGQGPEFLTYFQNEAQLEKSRLLSDRFSAERPKGSFSTLEIQRTEQGDSAMYLCASSSAQQPHGYTFGSGTRLTVV.

The rearrangement uses TRBV21-1 and TRBJ2-3; TRBD1 is the table's D call and was not checked against the DNA. TRBV21-1 is tagged as a pseudogene. The CDR3 runs to 15 residues. This chain's CDR3 is CASSPRTLRTDTQYF. CDR3 in DNA: TGTGCCAGCAGCCCACGGACACTCCGCACAGATACGCAGTATTTT.

The gene calls are TRBV21-1 and TRBJ1-5. TRBV21-1 is an annotated pseudogene. The CDR3 has 12 amino acids. The CDR3 DNA follows: TGTGCCCTCCATAGAGGCAATCAGCCCCAGCATTTT. Its protein product is CALHRGNQPQHF.

The DNA for the CDR3 is TGTGCCAGCAGGGGACACGATAATGAAAAACTGTTTTTT. It translates to CASRGHDNEKLFF. This sequence joins TRBV27 and TRBJ1-4; perhaps TRBD1 as D (6 bases). The CDR3 contains 13 residues. Trimming removed 6 bases at V and 4 bases at J, with 9 bases between. Germline CDR1 and CDR2: MNHEY and SMNVEV (reference sequence).

This clone was counted a single time. The V call is TRBV28, the J call TRBJ2-3; 11 bases agree with TRBD2. CDR3 size: 14 residues. V trimming: 8 bases; J trimming: 2 bases; junction bases outside the gene matches: 3. Per germline, CDR1 MDHEN and CDR2 SYDVKM. CDR3 amino acids: CASRLAGHTDTQYF. CDR3 DNA sequence: TGTGCCAGCCGACTAGCGGGACACACAGATACGCAGTATTTT.

The chain carries TRBV5-1 and TRBJ1-3; D is unclear. The V gene lost 0 bases and the J gene lost 4 bases, with 5 bases spanning the gap. This CDR3 is 13 amino acids long. The germline gives CDR1 SGHRS, CDR2 YFSETQ. The CDR3 protein is CASSLDIGNTIYF. The CDR3 coding sequence is TGCGCCAGCAGCTTGGACATAGGAAACACCATATATTTT. The full variable domain, in which reference TRBV5-1 and TRBJ1-3 provide the parts outside the CDR3, is KAGVTQTPRYLIKTRGQQVTLSCSPISGHRSVSWYQQTPGQGLQFLFEYFSETQRNKGNFPGRFSGRQFSNSRSEMNVSTLELGDSALYLCASSLDIGNTIYFGEGSWLTVV.

V usage is TRBV7-9 and J usage is TRBJ2-2; a possible D gene is TRBD2 (5 bases). The CDR3 covers 14 residues. CDR1 SEHNR and CDR2 FQNEAQ come from the germline V gene (reference sequence). V was clipped by 3 bases and J by 6 bases, with 11 bases between them. In DNA form, the CDR3 reads TGTGCCAGCAGCTTGGAGGCGATGGCCGGGGAGCTGTTTTTT. Protein sequence: CASSLEAMAGELFF.

V and J are TRBV9 and TRBJ2-2, with 9 bases matching TRBD2. J lost 1 base, V lost 2 bases, and 9 bases had no gene match. CDR1 is SGDLS, CDR2 YYNGEE, per germline. This CDR3 has 18 residues. This CDR3 is CASSVSSGRSLNTGELFF. In DNA, the CDR3 is TGTGCCAGCAGCGTGTCCAGCGGGAGGTCCCTGAACACCGGGGAGCTGTTTTTT.

The chain employs TRBV10-1 and TRBJ2-1; 10 positions match TRBD2. The CDR3 length is 16 residues. Looked up from germline, CDR1 is WNHNN and CDR2 is SYGVQD (reference sequence). J was trimmed by 5 bases and V by 3 bases; bases with no gene match: 7. DNA for the CDR3: TGCGCCAGCAGTGACGTCGGGACTAGCGTGCACAATGAGCAGTTCTTC. This translates into CASSDVGTSVHNEQFF.

The CDR3 nucleotides read TGTGCCAGCAGCGATACACATAATGTTTACAATGAGCAGTTCTTC. Translating gives CASSDTHNVYNEQFF. The J gene is TRBJ2-1, the V gene TRBV11-3; no clear D gene. V shed 5 bases and J shed 4 bases, with 15 bases lying between them. Looked up from germline, CDR1 is SGHNT and CDR2 is YENEEA. The CDR3 is 15 amino acids. Together with reference TRBV11-3 and TRBJ2-1, the CDR3 gives the full variable domain: EAGVVQSPRYKIIEKKQPVAFWCNPISGHNTLYWYLQNLGQGPELLIRYENEEAVDDSQLPKDRFSAERLKGVDSTLKIQPAELGDSAVYLCASSDTHNVYNEQFFGPGTRLTVL.

The V and J genes are TRBV30 and TRBJ1-3; 9 bases line up with TRBD1. The germline CDR1 and CDR2 sequences are GTSNPN and SVGIG (reference sequence). With V trimmed by 8 bases and J by 0 bases, 8 bases remained unmatched. There are 15 residues in the CDR3. CDR3 bases: TGTGCCCGCGACACAGGGGGCCACTCTGGAAACACCATATATTTT. It yields the protein CARDTGGHSGNTIYF.